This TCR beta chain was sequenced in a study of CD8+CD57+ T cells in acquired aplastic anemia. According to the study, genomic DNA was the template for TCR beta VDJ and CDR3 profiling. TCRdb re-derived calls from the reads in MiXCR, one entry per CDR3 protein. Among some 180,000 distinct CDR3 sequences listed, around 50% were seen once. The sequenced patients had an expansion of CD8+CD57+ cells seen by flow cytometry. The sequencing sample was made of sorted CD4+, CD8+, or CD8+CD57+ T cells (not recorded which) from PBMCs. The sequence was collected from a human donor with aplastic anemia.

The DNA of the CDR3 is TGCGCCAGCAGTGAGTCGAAAAAACAGGGGGCGGTGGGCTACGAGCAGTACTTC. This gives the protein CASSESKKQGAVGYEQYF. J is TRBJ2-7 and V is TRBV10-1; TRBD1 aligns across 9 bases. V dropped 0 bases and J dropped 3; count of bases not matched to a gene: 12. The germline gives CDR1 WNHNN, CDR2 SYGVQD (reference sequence). CDR3 length: 18 residues.